Given below is one TCR beta chain in context. The table came from immunoSEQ multiplex PCR; TCRdb's copy has only in-frame clones and leaves some out. The data show some 50,000 clones, with almost 85% seen just once and more than 8% held by the top ten. The data were obtained in a study of blood T cell repertoires in COVID-19. The V and J ends lost 4 bases and 2 bases, in that order; junction bases with no gene match: 6. The CDR3 runs to 17 residues. Germline V lookup: CDR1 SGHTA, CDR2 FQGTGA. The receptor was derived from a woman older than 75 with acute or convalescent COVID-19. The chain uses TRBV7-3 and TRBJ2-7, with 15 nucleotides matching TRBD2. The sequenced material came from peripheral blood. CDR3 region: CASSSRTSGRGAYEQYF. The CDR3 DNA is TGTGCCAGCAGCTCGCGGACTAGCGGGAGGGGGGCCTACGAGCAGTACTTC.